These 5 T cell receptor beta chains were sequenced from one sample in a study of blood T cell repertoires in COVID-19. Sequencing was performed with immunoSEQ multiplex PCR; in TCRdb, only in-frame clones are kept and a portion is missing. The top ten clones hold roughly 1.7% of a sample with 200,000 to 250,000 clones, around 89% of them seen once. The sample was peripheral blood. These receptors originate from a man aged 70 or older with acute or convalescent COVID-19.

The rearrangement joins TRBV3-1 (or the pseudogene TRBV3-2) to TRBJ1-5; D gene uncertain. Trimming left V 3 bases short and J 5 bases short, with 11 bases between. Germline-derived CDR1 and CDR2 are LGHDT and YNNKEL (reference sequence). CDR3 length equals 14 residues. The CDR3 here is CASSQKGRDQPQHF. The DNA for the CDR3 is TGTGCCAGCAGCCAGAAAGGGAGGGATCAGCCCCAGCATTTT.

The chain couples TRBV19 to TRBJ1-5; D unresolved. V was cut by 6 bases and J by 0 bases, with 15 bases left in between. Germline V CDR1 and CDR2: LNHDA, SQIVND (reference sequence). CDR3 length: 16 residues. In nucleotides, the CDR3 is TGTGCCAGTAGGATGGGAGGGTGGGTTAGCAATCAGCCCCAGCATTTT. Its translation: CASRMGGWVSNQPQHF.

J is TRBJ2-2 and V is TRBV4-3, with D possibly TRBD1 on 6 matching bases. The germline V and J ends were trimmed by 0 bases and 7 bases, with 15 bases remaining between them. In germline, CDR1 is LGHNA, CDR2 YSLEER. The CDR3 totals 16 residues. CDR3 region: CASSQDRQARGGELFF. CDR3 bases: TGCGCCAGCAGCCAAGACAGACAGGCCCGAGGCGGGGAGCTGTTTTTT.

The J gene is TRBJ1-3, the V gene TRBV4-2, with 8 bases matching TRBD1. CDR3 length: 15 residues. Germline trimming cut 4 bases from V and 2 bases from J; bases unmatched to any gene: 4. CDR1 is LGHNA and CDR2 is YNFKEQ in the germline V gene. As DNA, the CDR3 is TGTGCCAGCAGCCCGGAGGACAGGGCTGGAAACACCATATATTTT. Its translation is CASSPEDRAGNTIYF.

J is TRBJ2-5 and V is TRBV7-9; 11 positions match TRBD2. Germline loops: CDR1 SEHNR, CDR2 FQNEAQ (reference sequence). The V segment lost 5 bases and the J segment 0 bases; nucleotides outside the gene matches: 17. There are 20 residues in the CDR3. CDR3: CASSIKSIAGGPRYQETQYF. The CDR3 DNA reads TGTGCCAGCAGCATAAAGAGTATAGCGGGAGGGCCCAGGTACCAAGAGACCCAGTACTTC.